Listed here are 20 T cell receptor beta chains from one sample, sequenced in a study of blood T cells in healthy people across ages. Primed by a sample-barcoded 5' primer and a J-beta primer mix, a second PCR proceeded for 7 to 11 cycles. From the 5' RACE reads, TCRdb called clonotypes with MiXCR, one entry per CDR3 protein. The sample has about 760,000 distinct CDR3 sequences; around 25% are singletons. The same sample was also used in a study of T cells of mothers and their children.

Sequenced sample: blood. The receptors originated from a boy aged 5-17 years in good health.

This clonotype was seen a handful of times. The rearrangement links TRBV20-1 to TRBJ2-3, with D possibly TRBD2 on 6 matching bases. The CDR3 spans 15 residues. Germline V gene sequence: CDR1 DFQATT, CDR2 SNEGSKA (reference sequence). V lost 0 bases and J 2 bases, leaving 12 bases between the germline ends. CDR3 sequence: CSARDEQRATDTQYF. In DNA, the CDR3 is TGCAGTGCTAGAGATGAGCAGCGGGCCACAGATACGCAGTATTTT.

CDR3 bases: TGCGCCAGCAGCTACAGGGATAGCTCCTATAATTCACCCCTCCACTTT. It translates to CASSYRDSSYNSPLHF. V is TRBV5-1 and J is TRBJ1-6; TRBD1 might be the D (6 bases). Trimming removed 3 bases from V and 0 bases from J, with 10 bases in between. CDR1 is SGHRS and CDR2 is YFSETQ in the germline V gene. This CDR3 is built from 16 residues. Looking up the rest from reference TRBV5-1 and TRBJ1-6 gives the full variable domain: KAGVTQTPRYLIKTRGQQVTLSCSPISGHRSVSWYQQTPGQGLQFLFEYFSETQRNKGNFPGRFSGRQFSNSRSEMNVSTLELGDSALYLCASSYRDSSYNSPLHFGNGTRLTVT.

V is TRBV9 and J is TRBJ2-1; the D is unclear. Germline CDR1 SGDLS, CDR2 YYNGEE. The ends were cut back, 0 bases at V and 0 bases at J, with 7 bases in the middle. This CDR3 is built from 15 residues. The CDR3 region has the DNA TGTGCCAGCAGCGTAGATCCGAGCTCCTACAATGAGCAGTTCTTC. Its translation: CASSVDPSSYNEQFF.

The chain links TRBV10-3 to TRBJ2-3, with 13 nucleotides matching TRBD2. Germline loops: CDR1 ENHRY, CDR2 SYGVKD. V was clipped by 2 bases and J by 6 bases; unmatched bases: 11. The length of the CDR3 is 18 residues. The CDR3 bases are TGTGCCATCAGTGAGACGGGGGGACTAGCGGGACGTCCGGATACGCAGTATTTT. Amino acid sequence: CAISETGGLAGRPDTQYF.

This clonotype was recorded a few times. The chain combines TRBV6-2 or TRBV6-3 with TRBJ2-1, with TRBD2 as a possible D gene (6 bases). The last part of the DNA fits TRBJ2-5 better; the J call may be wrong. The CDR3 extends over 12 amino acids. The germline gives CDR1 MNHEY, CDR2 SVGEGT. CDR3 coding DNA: TGTGCCAGCAGTAGCTCTAGCGACCTCCAGTACTTC. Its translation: CASSSSSDLQYF.

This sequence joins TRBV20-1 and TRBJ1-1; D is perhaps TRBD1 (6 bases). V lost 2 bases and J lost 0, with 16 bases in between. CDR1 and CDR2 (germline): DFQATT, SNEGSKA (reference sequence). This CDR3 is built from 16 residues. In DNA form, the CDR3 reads TGCAGTGCTAGAAACAGGGAGTGGACGGTGAACACTGAAGCTTTCTTT. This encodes CSARNREWTVNTEAFF.

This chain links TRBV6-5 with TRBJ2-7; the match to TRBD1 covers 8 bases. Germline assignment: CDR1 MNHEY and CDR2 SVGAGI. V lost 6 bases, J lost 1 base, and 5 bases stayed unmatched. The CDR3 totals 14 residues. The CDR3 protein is CASSRDRNSYEQYF. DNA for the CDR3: TGTGCCAGCAGCCGGGACAGGAATTCCTACGAGCAGTACTTC.

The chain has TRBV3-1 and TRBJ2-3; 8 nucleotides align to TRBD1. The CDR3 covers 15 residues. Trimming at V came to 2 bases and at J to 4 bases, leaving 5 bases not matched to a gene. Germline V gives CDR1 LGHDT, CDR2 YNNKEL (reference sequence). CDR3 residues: CASSQSDRDADTQYF. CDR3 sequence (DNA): TGTGCCAGCAGCCAATCGGACAGGGATGCAGATACGCAGTATTTT.

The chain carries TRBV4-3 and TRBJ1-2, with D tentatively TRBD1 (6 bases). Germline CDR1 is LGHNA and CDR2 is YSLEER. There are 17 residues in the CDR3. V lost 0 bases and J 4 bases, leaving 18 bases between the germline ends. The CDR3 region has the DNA TGCGCCAGCAGCCAAGATGTTCAGACAGGCCACGTCTATGGCTACACCTTC. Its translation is CASSQDVQTGHVYGYTF.

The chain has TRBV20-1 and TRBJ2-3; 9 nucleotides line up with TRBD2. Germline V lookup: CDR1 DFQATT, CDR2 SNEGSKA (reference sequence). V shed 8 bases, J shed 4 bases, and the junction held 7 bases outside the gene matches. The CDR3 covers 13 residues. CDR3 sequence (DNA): TGCAGTCTAAGGACTAGCGCTCCAGATACGCAGTATTTT. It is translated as CSLRTSAPDTQYF.

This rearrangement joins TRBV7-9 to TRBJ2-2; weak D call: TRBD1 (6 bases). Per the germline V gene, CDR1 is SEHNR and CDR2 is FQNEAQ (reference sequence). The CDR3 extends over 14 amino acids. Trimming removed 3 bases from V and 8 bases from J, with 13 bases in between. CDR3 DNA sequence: TGTGCCAGCAGCTTCAGGACAGAGAGGGGGGAGCTGTTTTTT. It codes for CASSFRTERGELFF. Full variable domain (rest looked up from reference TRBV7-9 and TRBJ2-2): DTGVSQNPRHKITKRGQNVTFRCDPISEHNRLYWYRQTLGQGPEFLTYFQNEAQLEKSRLLSDRFSAERPKGSFSTLEIQRTEQGDSAMYLCASSFRTERGELFFGEGSRLTVL.

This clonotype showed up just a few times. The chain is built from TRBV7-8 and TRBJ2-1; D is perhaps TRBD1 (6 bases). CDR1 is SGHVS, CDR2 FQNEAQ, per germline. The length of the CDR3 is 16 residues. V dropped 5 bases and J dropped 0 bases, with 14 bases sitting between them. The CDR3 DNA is TGTGCCAGCAGCATTCCGACAGGTCCCTCCTACAATGAGCAGTTCTTC. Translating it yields CASSIPTGPSYNEQFF.

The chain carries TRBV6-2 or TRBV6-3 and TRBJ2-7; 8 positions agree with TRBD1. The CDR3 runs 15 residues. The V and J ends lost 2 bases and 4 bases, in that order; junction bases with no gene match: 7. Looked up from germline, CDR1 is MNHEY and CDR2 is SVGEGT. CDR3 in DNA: TGTGCCAGCAGTTACCCCCGGACAGGGTATTACGAGCAGTACTTC. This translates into CASSYPRTGYYEQYF.

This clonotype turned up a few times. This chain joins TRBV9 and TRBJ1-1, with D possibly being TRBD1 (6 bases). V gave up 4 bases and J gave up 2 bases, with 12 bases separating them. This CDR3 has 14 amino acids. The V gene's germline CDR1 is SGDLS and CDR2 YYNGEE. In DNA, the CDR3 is TGTGCCAGCAGCCTAAGGGGGGACAACACTGAAGCTTTCTTT. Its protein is CASSLRGDNTEAFF.

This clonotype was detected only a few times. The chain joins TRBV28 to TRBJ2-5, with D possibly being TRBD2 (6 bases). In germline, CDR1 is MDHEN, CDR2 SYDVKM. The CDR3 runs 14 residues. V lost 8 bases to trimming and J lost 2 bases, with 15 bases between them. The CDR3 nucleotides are TGTGCCAGCCGACAAAGGGACTCGCAAGAGACCCAGTACTTC. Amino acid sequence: CASRQRDSQETQYF.

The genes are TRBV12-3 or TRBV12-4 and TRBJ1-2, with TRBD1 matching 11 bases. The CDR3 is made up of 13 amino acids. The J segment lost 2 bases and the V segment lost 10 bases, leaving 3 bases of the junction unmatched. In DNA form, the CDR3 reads TGTGCCACCCGGGACAGGGGGAACTATGGCTACACCTTC. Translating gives CATRDRGNYGYTF.

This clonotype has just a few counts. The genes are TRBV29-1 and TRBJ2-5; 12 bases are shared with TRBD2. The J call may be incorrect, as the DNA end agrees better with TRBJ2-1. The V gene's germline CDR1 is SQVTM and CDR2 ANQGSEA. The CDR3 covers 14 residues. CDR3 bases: TGCAGCGTTCATCTAGCGGGAGGGCTCTATGAGCAGTTCTTC. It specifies CSVHLAGGLYEQFF.

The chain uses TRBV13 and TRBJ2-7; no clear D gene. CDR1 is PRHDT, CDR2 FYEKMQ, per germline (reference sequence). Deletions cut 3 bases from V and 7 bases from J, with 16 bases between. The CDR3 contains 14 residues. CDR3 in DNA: TGTGCCAGCAGCTTGGGCCCTTTCCTCTGGGAGCAGTACTTC. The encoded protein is CASSLGPFLWEQYF.

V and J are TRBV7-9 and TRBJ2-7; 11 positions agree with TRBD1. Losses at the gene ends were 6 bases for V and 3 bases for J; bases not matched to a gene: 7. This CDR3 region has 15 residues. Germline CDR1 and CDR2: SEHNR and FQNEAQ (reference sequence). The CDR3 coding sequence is TGTGCCAGCAGTTCCCGGACAGGGGGCGGCTACGAGCAGTACTTC. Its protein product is CASSSRTGGGYEQYF.

This CDR3 reads CASSSTGGAYGYTF. The CDR3 DNA sequence: TGTGCCAGCAGCTCGACAGGGGGCGCTTATGGCTACACCTTC. The rearrangement joins TRBV7-9 to TRBJ1-2, with 10 nucleotides matching TRBD1. CDR1 is SEHNR, CDR2 FQNEAQ, per germline (reference sequence). Trimming cost V 4 bases and J 5 bases; bases outside gene matches: 4. The CDR3 has 14 amino acids.